Below, one TCR beta chain is given with its context. This sample is part of a study of PD-L1 blockade in urothelial cancer. About the research overall: Blood was evaluated 3 weeks (second dose) and 6 weeks after therapy began.

Documented time point: peripheral blood 6 weeks after treatment start. V dropped 5 bases and J dropped 4; count of bases not matched to a gene: 9. Germline loops: CDR1 LNHDA, CDR2 SQIVND (reference sequence). The CDR3 totals 15 residues. The repertoire was sequenced with immunoSEQ multiplex PCR; TCRdb's copy has only in-frame clones and lacks some. The sample has some 22,000 clones, under 95% seen once. The rearrangement links TRBV19 to TRBJ1-1; 8 bases line up with TRBD1. Sequencing used PBMCs, obtained around atezolizumab (anti-PD-L1) treatment. The source of this sequence is a woman between 55 and 75 years old with urothelial cancer. The CDR3 sequence is CASSSDRVSGTEAFF. The CDR3 coding sequence is TGTGCCAGTAGTTCGGACAGGGTCTCTGGCACTGAAGCTTTCTTT.